This T cell receptor beta chain was identified during a study of technical replicates of blood from a few donors. The protocol was immunoSEQ multiplex PCR, while the TCRdb copy is restricted to in-frame clones and leaves out a portion. The sample lists tens of thousands of clones, approximately 94% seen once, with 0.25% in the top ten. J gave up 3 bases and V 1 base, and 8 bases lay outside the gene matches. CDR3 length: 17 amino acids. Germline V lookup: CDR1 SGHVS, CDR2 FQNEAQ. The TCR comes from a human donor in good health. The sequencing sample was made of T cells isolated from PBMCs. This rearrangement joins TRBV7-8 to TRBJ1-5; 8 positions agree with TRBD1. The CDR3, as DNA: TGTGCCAGCAGCTTAGGCTACAGGGGGTATGACAATCAGCCCCAGCATTTT. Translation: CASSLGYRGYDNQPQHF.